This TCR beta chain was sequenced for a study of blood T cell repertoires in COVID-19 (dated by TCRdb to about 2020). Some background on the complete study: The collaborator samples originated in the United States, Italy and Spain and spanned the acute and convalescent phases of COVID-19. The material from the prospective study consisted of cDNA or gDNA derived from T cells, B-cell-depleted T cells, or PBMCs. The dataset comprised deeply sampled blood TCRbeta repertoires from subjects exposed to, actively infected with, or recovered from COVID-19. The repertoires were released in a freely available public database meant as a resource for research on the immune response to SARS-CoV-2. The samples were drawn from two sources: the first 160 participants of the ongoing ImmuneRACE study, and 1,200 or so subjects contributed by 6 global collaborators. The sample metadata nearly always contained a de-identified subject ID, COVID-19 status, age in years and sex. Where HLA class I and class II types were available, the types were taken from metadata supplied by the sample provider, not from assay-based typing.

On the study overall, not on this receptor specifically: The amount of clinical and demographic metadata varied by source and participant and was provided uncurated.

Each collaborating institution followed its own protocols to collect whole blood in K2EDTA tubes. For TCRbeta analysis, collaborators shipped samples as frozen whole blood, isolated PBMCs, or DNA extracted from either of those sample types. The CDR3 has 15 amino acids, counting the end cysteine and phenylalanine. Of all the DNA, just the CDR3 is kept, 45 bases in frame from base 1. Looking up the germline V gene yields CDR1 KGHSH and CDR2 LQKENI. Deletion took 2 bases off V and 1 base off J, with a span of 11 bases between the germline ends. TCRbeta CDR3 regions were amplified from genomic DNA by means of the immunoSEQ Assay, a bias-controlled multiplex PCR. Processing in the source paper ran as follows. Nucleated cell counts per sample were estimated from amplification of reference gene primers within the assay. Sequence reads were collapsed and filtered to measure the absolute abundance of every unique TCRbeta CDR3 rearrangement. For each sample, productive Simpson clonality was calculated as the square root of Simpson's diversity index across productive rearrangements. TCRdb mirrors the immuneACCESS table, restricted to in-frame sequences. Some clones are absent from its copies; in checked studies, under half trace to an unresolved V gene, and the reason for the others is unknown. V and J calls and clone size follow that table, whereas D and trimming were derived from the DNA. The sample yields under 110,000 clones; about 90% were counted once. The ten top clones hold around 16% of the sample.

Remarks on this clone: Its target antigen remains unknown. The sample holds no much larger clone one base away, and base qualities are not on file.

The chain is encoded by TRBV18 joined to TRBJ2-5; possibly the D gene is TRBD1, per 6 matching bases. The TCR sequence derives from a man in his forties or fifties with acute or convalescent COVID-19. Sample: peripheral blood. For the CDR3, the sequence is CASSPEGHSQETQYF. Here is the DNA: TGTGCCAGCTCACCAGAGGGACACTCCCAAGAGACCCAGTACTTC.